This entry concerns a single T cell receptor beta chain. What this receptor recognizes is not known. Per-nucleotide qualities are absent, and no much larger clonotype sits a single base away. The germline V gene (reference sequence) provides CDR1 LNHDA and CDR2 SQIVND. Measured from the cysteine to the phenylalanine, the CDR3 is 14 residues long. Here the CDR3 DNA is all that survives: 42 bases in frame from base 1. V ends up 7 bases short and J 9 bases short, with an unmatched junction base count of 8. The entry originates in a study of CD8+CD57+ T cells in acquired aplastic anemia (dated by TCRdb to 2016 to 2019). Broadly, across the study: On average, sorted CD4+ and CD8+ cells yielded approximately 3 ug of extracted DNA, with a range of about 0.19 to 30 ug. Healthy donor samples averaged about 9.8 million reads for CD4+ and 11 million to 13 million for CD8+ cells.

Beyond this particular receptor, the publication reports: No significant difference in CD8+ Simpson's diversity was found between patients and healthy controls (P=0.060). Some 31 CD8+ CDR3 sequences were shared between patients and controls but appeared highly expressed in patients and within their immunodominant clones.

TCR repertoires of sorted CD4+ and CD8+ blood T cells from severe aplastic anemia patients and healthy subjects were deep-sequenced in the study. Ficoll-Paque density gradient centrifugation was used to isolate peripheral blood mononuclear cells. Before DNA extraction, CD4+ and CD8+ T cells were sorted by FACS or by magnetic beads. Profiling of TCR beta VDJ combinations and CDR3 sequences used genomic DNA as the template. TCR repertoire sequencing was run on an Illumina HiSeq 2000. In the paper's pipeline: TRBV/TRBJ rearrangement plots, CDR3 size and DJ length profiles, and Simpson's diversity index were used to evaluate the repertoires. The most abundant DNA sequence in the deep sequencing data was defined as the immunodominant clone. CDR3 amino acid sequences were checked for sharing between subjects and were compared against published repertoires and the VDJdb database. TCRdb reworked the public reads: Q25 trimming with fastp, MiXCR clone assembly, productive beta chains retained. CDR3 protein duplicates are merged, each entry listing the most common genes and DNA. The V and J calls reflect TCRdb's pipeline rather than the authors' work. The sample table holds some 200,000 distinct CDR3 sequences, of which roughly 35% were seen once. In total, the top ten clones hold around 1.1% of the sample.

The chain is made from TRBV19 and TRBJ1-4, with TRBD1 identical over 10 junction bases. The sequenced sample consisted of sorted CD4+, CD8+, or CD8+CD57+ T cells (not recorded which) from PBMCs. This receptor was identified in a human donor in good health, serving as a control. The DNA reads as follows: TGTGCCAGTAAACCGGGACAGGGGACTAAAAAACTGTTTTTT. It encodes CASKPGQGTKKLFF.